Below, 29 T cell receptor beta chains from the same sample are listed, as sequenced in a study of T cell repertoires in cytomegalovirus infection. Via MiXCR, TCRdb re-called the reads, giving one row per CDR3 protein. The sample contains approximately 260,000 distinct CDR3 sequences, about a sixth of which appear only once. Sequenced sample: CD8+ T cells from PBMCs. These receptors were taken from a human donor in good health (CMV status not recorded). Some clones in this sample may be carry-over from other donors' samples.

This chain connects TRBV20-1 to TRBJ2-5; no clear D gene. In germline, CDR1 is DFQATT, CDR2 SNEGSKA (reference sequence). This CDR3 spans 13 amino acids. Trimming shortened V by 1 base and J by 2 bases, and 8 bases separated the two germline ends. The CDR3 is CSARGSRQETQYF. Here the CDR3 DNA reads TGCAGTGCTAGAGGTAGTCGGCAAGAGACCCAGTACTTC.

A few counts support this clonotype. CDR3 amino acids: CASSEEGPTIYGYTF. As DNA, the CDR3 is TGTGCCAGCAGCGAGGAGGGTCCGACGATCTATGGCTACACCTTC. The V and J genes are TRBV2 and TRBJ1-2, with D hard to call. Germline loops: CDR1 SNHLY, CDR2 FYNNEI. The CDR3 length is 15 residues. V was trimmed by 6 bases and J by 4 bases, leaving 18 bases between them. Complete variable domain (other parts from reference TRBV2 and TRBJ1-2): EPEVTQTPSHQVTQMGQEVILRCVPISNHLYFYWYRQILGQKVEFLVSFYNNEISEKSEIFDDQFSVERPDGSNFTLKIRSTKLEDSAMYFCASSEEGPTIYGYTFGSGTRLTVV.

The V call is TRBV5-4, the J call TRBJ2-5; 8 bases are shared with TRBD1. Trimming at V came to 0 bases and at J to 7 bases, leaving 14 bases not matched to a gene. The CDR3 loop spans 17 amino acids. Germline CDR1 and CDR2: SGHNT and YYREEE (reference sequence). The CDR3 protein is CASSLGTGTGSRGTQYF. CDR3 in DNA: TGTGCCAGCAGCTTGGGAACCGGGACAGGCAGCCGCGGGACCCAGTACTTC.

This clonotype was seen more than once but under ten times. The rearrangement links TRBV19 to TRBJ2-1, with a possible D match to TRBD2 (5 bases). Trimming took off 9 bases at V and 1 base at J, with 10 bases between the two ends. CDR1 and CDR2 (germline): LNHDA, SQIVND (reference sequence). The CDR3 is 13 amino acids. The DNA for the CDR3 is TGTGCCAGCGGACGGGAATCCTACAATGAGCAGTTCTTC. Amino acid sequence: CASGRESYNEQFF.

This clonotype was seen many times. The CDR3 region is CASSSGAGPRKPSYGYTF. In nucleotides, the CDR3 is TGTGCCAGCAGCTCAGGGGCAGGGCCCCGTAAACCCAGCTATGGCTACACCTTC. This chain joins TRBV7-2 and TRBJ1-2; a possible D gene is TRBD1 (6 bases). Deletions cut 4 bases from V and 4 bases from J, with 25 bases between. Germline V gene lookup returns CDR1 SGHTA and CDR2 FQGNSA. This CDR3 contains 18 residues.

This clonotype was seen repeatedly, ten times or more. This chain links TRBV12-3 or TRBV12-4 with TRBJ2-2, with TRBD1 matching over 7 bases. This CDR3 contains 15 residues. V lost 5 bases, J lost 2 bases, and 5 bases stayed unmatched. CDR3 sequence reads: CASSLTGVNTGELFF. The CDR3 DNA sequence: TGTGCCAGCAGTCTTACAGGGGTAAACACCGGGGAGCTGTTTTTT.

This clonotype was detected only a few times. The chain joins TRBV29-1 to TRBJ2-5; D not certain. The CDR3 loop spans 11 amino acids. V was trimmed by 1 base and J by 6 bases, leaving 6 bases between them. CDR1 and CDR2 from the germline V gene are SQVTM and ANQGSEA. CDR3 in DNA: TGCAGCGTTGAAGGCAGGAAGACCCAGTACTTC. Its translation: CSVEGRKTQYF.

This clonotype was detected a few times. The genes are TRBV5-5 and TRBJ1-2; tentative D call: TRBD1 (6 bases). The V gene's germline CDR1 is SGHKS and CDR2 YYEKEE (reference sequence). This CDR3 has 15 residues. Trimming stripped 6 bases from V and 6 bases from J, with 21 bases between. This CDR3 reads CASTSNSGVEDGYTF. CDR3 DNA sequence: TGTGCCAGCACCAGTAATTCAGGGGTGGAGGATGGCTACACCTTC.

This clonotype was counted between two and nine times. The CDR3 region is CASELGGKLFF. The CDR3 coding sequence is TGTGCCAGCGAGCTTGGGGGAAAACTGTTTTTT. The V gene is TRBV5-3, the J gene TRBJ1-4, with a tentative D call TRBD1 (5 bases). TRBV5-3 belongs to the ORF category, with a function that is uncertain. Trimming took off 8 bases at V and 10 bases at J, with 12 bases between the two ends. The CDR3 runs 11 residues.

The gene calls are TRBV5-1 and TRBJ2-7; no reliable D call. Germline V gene data show CDR1 as SGHRS and CDR2 as YFSETQ. V lost 0 bases to trimming and J lost 6 bases, with 10 bases between them. The CDR3 extends over 13 amino acids. Here the CDR3 DNA reads TGCGCCAGCAGCTTGGCCTTCGGGTCCGAGCAGTACTTC. As protein: CASSLAFGSEQYF. Drawing the rest from reference TRBV5-1 and TRBJ2-7, the complete variable domain is KAGVTQTPRYLIKTRGQQVTLSCSPISGHRSVSWYQQTPGQGLQFLFEYFSETQRNKGNFPGRFSGRQFSNSRSEMNVSTLELGDSALYLCASSLAFGSEQYFGPGTRLTVT.

This chain joins TRBV24-1 and TRBJ2-1, with TRBD1 matching 9 bases. The CDR3 extends over 14 amino acids. Germline loops: CDR1 KGHDR, CDR2 SFDVKD. The trim removed 9 bases at V and 4 bases at J, leaving 6 bases unmatched. The CDR3 bases are TGTGCCACCGCTCCGGGACAGGGTTACAATGAGCAGTTCTTC. It codes for CATAPGQGYNEQFF.

The rearrangement uses TRBV28 and TRBJ2-7; D unresolved. CDR1 and CDR2 from the germline V gene are MDHEN and SYDVKM. Trimming removed 3 bases at V and 7 bases at J, with 10 bases between. The length of the CDR3 is 12 residues. Here the CDR3 DNA reads TGTGCCAGCAGTTTTCCAGTTAATGAGCAGTACTTC. This translates into CASSFPVNEQYF.

This clonotype was seen a few times. CDR3 DNA sequence: TGCAGCGTTAGGACTGATTCAGCCTATGAGCAGTTCTTC. This encodes CSVRTDSAYEQFF. This chain joins TRBV29-1 and TRBJ2-1, with D possibly being TRBD2 (5 bases). Germline V gives CDR1 SQVTM, CDR2 ANQGSEA. The CDR3 runs 13 residues. V was cut by 5 bases and J by 8 bases, with 16 bases left in between.

This clonotype has at least ten counts. The chain uses TRBV7-6 and TRBJ1-1, with D perhaps TRBD1 (6 bases). Deletions cut 1 base from V and 3 bases from J, with 18 bases between. The germline V gene encodes CDR1 SGHVS and CDR2 FNYEAQ. The CDR3 loop spans 17 amino acids. The CDR3 DNA is TGTGCCAGCAGCTTAGGAGGCGGGGGGCGGCGGGACACTGAAGCTTTCTTT. Its translation is CASSLGGGGRRDTEAFF.

The sample holds a few counts of this clonotype. The rearrangement joins TRBV6-6 to TRBJ1-1; weak D call: TRBD1 (5 bases). The V end lost 0 bases, the J end lost 3 bases, and 8 bases lay between the germline ends. The length of the CDR3 is 14 residues. Germline CDR1 reads MNHNY; CDR2 reads SVGAGI (reference sequence). CDR3 DNA sequence: TGTGCCAGCAGTTACTCGACAGCGTACACTGAAGCTTTCTTT. Protein product: CASSYSTAYTEAFF.

This clonotype was picked up a small number of times. The chain combines TRBV28 with TRBJ2-7; 7 bases align to TRBD1. Germline V gene lookup returns CDR1 MDHEN and CDR2 SYDVKM. The V gene end was trimmed by 1 base and the J gene end by 2 bases; junction bases not matched to a gene: 11. The CDR3 sequence is 17 residues long. CDR3 nucleotide sequence: TGTGCCAGCAGTTTATTCGAGAATCCGACAGGGCCCTACGAGCAGTACTTC. Translated, it gives CASSLFENPTGPYEQYF.

The chain joins TRBV6-1 to TRBJ1-2; TRBD1 matches 8 bases. V dropped 6 bases and J dropped 3; count of bases not matched to a gene: 12. The CDR3 length is 16 residues. CDR1 and CDR2 (germline): MNHNS, SASEGT. CDR3 residues: CASRTPGGEDDYGYTF. In DNA form, the CDR3 reads TGTGCCAGCAGAACCCCAGGGGGCGAAGATGACTATGGCTACACCTTC.

This clonotype appeared a few times. This rearrangement joins TRBV28 to TRBJ1-6; possible D gene TRBD1, 6 bases. The CDR3 consists of 14 residues. V shed 2 bases and J shed 7 bases, with 9 bases lying between them. CDR1 and CDR2 from the germline V gene are MDHEN and SYDVKM. The CDR3, as DNA: TGTGCCAGCAGTTTACCAGGGGACAATTCACCCCTCCACTTT. Its protein product is CASSLPGDNSPLHF. The full variable domain, completed using reference TRBV28 and TRBJ1-6, is DVKVTQSSRYLVKRTGEKVFLECVQDMDHENMFWYRQDPGLGLRLIYFSYDVKMKEKGDIPEGYSVSREKKERFSLILESASTNQTSMYLCASSLPGDNSPLHFGNGTRLTVT.

The gene calls are TRBV6-5 and TRBJ2-1, with 10 nucleotides matching TRBD2. CDR3 length equals 15 residues. Germline V gene lookup returns CDR1 MNHEY and CDR2 SVGAGI. V dropped 6 bases and J dropped 3; count of bases not matched to a gene: 5. The CDR3 spells CASRLAGGHYNEQFF. CDR3 in DNA: TGTGCCAGCAGATTAGCGGGGGGACACTACAATGAGCAGTTCTTC.

CDR3 sequence: CASNSGEGNIAGNTIYF. CDR3 DNA sequence: TGTGCCAGCAACTCGGGTGAGGGGAATATTGCTGGAAACACCATATATTTT. The rearrangement links TRBV28 to TRBJ1-3; the D gene is possibly TRBD1 (5 bases). Trimming removed 7 bases from V and 2 bases from J, with 21 bases in between. The V gene's germline CDR1 is MDHEN and CDR2 SYDVKM. The CDR3 consists of 17 residues.

This sequence joins TRBV28 and TRBJ2-7; D unclear. V was shortened by 3 bases and J by 7 bases, with 16 bases between the two germline ends. Germline CDR1 is MDHEN and CDR2 is SYDVKM. The CDR3 sequence is 14 residues long. CDR3 region: CASSLSAPGVEQYF. In DNA form, the CDR3 reads TGTGCCAGCAGTTTGTCCGCCCCTGGGGTTGAGCAGTACTTC.

The chain joins TRBV20-1 to TRBJ2-1, with D perhaps given as TRBD1 or TRBD2 (5 bases each). Germline V gives CDR1 DFQATT, CDR2 SNEGSKA (reference sequence). This CDR3 has 14 residues. V was pared by 3 bases and J by 4 bases, with 13 bases between. The CDR3 sequence is CSARSGAFYNEQFF. The CDR3 DNA sequence: TGCAGTGCTAGGTCCGGGGCCTTTTACAATGAGCAGTTCTTC.

This clonotype was detected many times. The chain combines TRBV6-2 or TRBV6-3 with TRBJ1-1; D not resolved. The CDR3 has 13 amino acids. Germline V lookup: CDR1 MNHEY, CDR2 SVGEGT. Deletions cut 8 bases from V and 0 bases from J, with 10 bases between. CDR3 in amino acids: CASGEPMNTEAFF. CDR3 DNA: TGTGCCAGCGGAGAACCTATGAACACTGAAGCTTTCTTT.

V is TRBV27 and J is TRBJ1-6, with TRBD1 as a possible D gene (6 bases). The CDR3 length is 15 residues. Germline V lookup: CDR1 MNHEY, CDR2 SMNVEV (reference sequence). V was trimmed by 5 bases and J by 6 bases, leaving 14 bases between them. In DNA form, the CDR3 reads TGTGCCAGCAGTGGCCCGGGGGCCCTTAATTCACCCCTCCACTTT. Translating gives CASSGPGALNSPLHF.

This sequence joins TRBV29-1 and TRBJ1-1; no clear D gene. The V end lost 7 bases, the J end lost 2 bases, and 11 bases lay between the germline ends. Germline CDR1 and CDR2: SQVTM and ANQGSEA. This CDR3 is built from 12 residues. The DNA of the CDR3 is TGCAGCGCCTCAAGACTAAACACTGAAGCTTTCTTT. Protein product: CSASRLNTEAFF.

The chain is built from TRBV10-3 and TRBJ1-1, with 9 positions matching TRBD1. Germline assignment: CDR1 ENHRY and CDR2 SYGVKD. With V trimmed by 6 bases and J by 5 bases, 4 bases remained unmatched. The CDR3 contains 13 residues. The CDR3 reads CAIRGQGLTEAFF. CDR3 DNA: TGTGCCATCAGGGGACAGGGTTTAACTGAAGCTTTCTTT.

This clonotype has at least ten counts. The rearrangement uses TRBV7-2 and TRBJ2-4; D uncertain. The ends were cut back, 5 bases at V and 3 bases at J, with 14 bases in the middle. CDR3 size: 15 residues. From germline, CDR1 is SGHTA and CDR2 FQGNSA. In DNA form, the CDR3 reads TGTGCCAGCAGCCTCCTAGATGGTGGCAAAAACATTCAGTACTTC. Its protein is CASSLLDGGKNIQYF.

This clonotype appeared many times. V usage is TRBV12-5 and J usage is TRBJ1-1; D gene unclear. The V gene's germline CDR1 is LGHNT and CDR2 FRNRAP. The CDR3 totals 17 residues. V was clipped by 0 bases and J by 6 bases, with 20 bases between them. The CDR3 is CASGLVGGPGSFSEAFF. In DNA, the CDR3 is TGTGCTAGTGGTTTGGTAGGAGGTCCAGGCAGTTTCTCTGAAGCTTTCTTT.

The gene calls are TRBV12-3 or TRBV12-4 and TRBJ2-7; D possibly corresponds to TRBD1 (6 bases). Trimming stripped 6 bases from V and 5 bases from J, with 11 bases between. The CDR3 is made up of 12 amino acids. CDR3 protein: CASSSTGNEQYF. The CDR3 bases are TGTGCCAGCAGCTCCACAGGGAACGAGCAGTACTTC.